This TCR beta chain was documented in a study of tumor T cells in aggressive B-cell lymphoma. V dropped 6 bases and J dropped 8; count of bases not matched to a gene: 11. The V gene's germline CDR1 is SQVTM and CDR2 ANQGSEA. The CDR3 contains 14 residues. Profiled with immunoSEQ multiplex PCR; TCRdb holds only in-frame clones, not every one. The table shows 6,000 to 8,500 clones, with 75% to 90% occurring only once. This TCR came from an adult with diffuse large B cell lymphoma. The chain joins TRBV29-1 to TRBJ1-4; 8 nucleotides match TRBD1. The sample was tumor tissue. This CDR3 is CSVGHGQGGEKLFF. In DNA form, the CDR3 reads TGCAGCGTCGGGCACGGACAGGGCGGGGAAAAACTGTTTTTT.